These T cell receptor beta chains were read from a single sample in a study of spatial heterogeneity in lung cancer. TCRdb processed the 5' RACE reads anew with MiXCR; each CDR3 protein has one entry. The sample includes about 48,000 distinct CDR3 sequences, less than 6% of them seen just once. This specimen consisted of PBMCs, obtained at surgery. The receptors were gathered from a male donor with early-stage non-small cell lung cancer. Both conserved end residues are part of each CDR3. A D gene is named only where the DNA matches it firmly. Each size is once, few, many or a size class.

d_call	j_call	clone_size	v_call	cdr3_nt	cdr3_aa
TRBD1	TRBJ1-5	many	TRBV18	TGTGCCAGCTCACCACCGGGACAGGGTGAATATGGGCCCCAGCATTTT	CASSPPGQGEYGPQHF
TRBD1	TRBJ2-7	medium-sized	TRBV4-1	TGCGCCAGCAGCCAATTCCCAGCCCTCTCTACAGGGGGGTACGAGCAGTACTTC	CASSQFPALSTGGYEQYF
NA	TRBJ1-6	many	TRBV20-1	TGCAGTGCTATGGGGAGTGAGGCGGCCCTCCACTTT	CSAMGSEAALHF
NA	TRBJ2-3	few	TRBV28	TGTGCCAGCAGTTCCCCCTCATATAGCACAGATACGCAGTATTTT	CASSSPSYSTDTQYF
NA	TRBJ2-5	few	TRBV7-2	TGTGCCAGCAGGGCCGGGTCGCTGGAGACCCAGTACTTC	CASRAGSLETQYF
TRBD2	TRBJ2-1	many	TRBV5-5	TGTGCCAGCAGCTTAGTAGCGGGAGCTTACAATGAGCAGTTCTTC	CASSLVAGAYNEQFF
NA	TRBJ2-2	many	TRBV6-6	TGTGCCAGCAGTACCGTCAACACCGGGGAGCTGTTTTTT	CASSTVNTGELFF
NA	TRBJ2-3	many	TRBV19	TGTGCCAGTAGAAGGAAGGCAGCCTCTAGCACAGATACGCAGTATTTT	CASRRKAASSTDTQYF
NA	TRBJ2-6	many	TRBV11-2	TGTGCCAGCAGCCTCTCAACTGGGGCCAACGTCCTGACTTTC	CASSLSTGANVLTF
NA	TRBJ1-1	few	TRBV7-2	TGTGCCAGCAGCATACAGGGTACAGGAGCTTTCTTT	CASSIQGTGAFF
NA	TRBJ2-5	many	TRBV15	TGTGCCACCAGCAGAGATCAAAGGGGAAGAGGAGAGACCCAGTACTTC	CATSRDQRGRGETQYF
NA	TRBJ1-5	many	TRBV27	TGTGCCAGCAGCCCGGGGAGCAATCAGCCCCAGCATTTT	CASSPGSNQPQHF
NA	TRBJ2-1	many	TRBV19	TGTGCCAGTAGTATAGGTAGCTTCTCCTACAATGAGCAGTTCTTC	CASSIGSFSYNEQFF
TRBD2	TRBJ2-5	many	TRBV5-1	TGCGCCAGCAGCTCCCGCGCGGGAGGGTCCATAGAGACCCAGTACTTC	CASSSRAGGSIETQYF
NA	TRBJ1-1	few	TRBV12-2	TGTGCAAGTGGCCCTTCTACAGTGAACACTGAAGCTTTCTTT	CASGPSTVNTEAFF
TRBD2	TRBJ2-1	many	TRBV15	TGTGCCACCCAAAGCGGGAGCGTCTCCTACAATGAGCAGTTCTTC	CATQSGSVSYNEQFF
TRBD2	TRBJ2-2	many	TRBV12-3/TRBV12-4	TGTGCCAGCACCTGGCTAGCGGGGACGGCGGGGGAGCTGTTTTTT	CASTWLAGTAGELFF
TRBD1	TRBJ2-1	many	TRBV11-1	TGTGCCAGCAGTCTAGGGTGGGGACAGGGGGATGAGCAGTTCTTC	CASSLGWGQGDEQFF
NA	TRBJ1-1	few	TRBV7-2	TGTGCCAGCAGCTTTGGATCAGCGAACACTGAAGCTTTCTTT	CASSFGSANTEAFF
NA	TRBJ1-4	few	TRBV30	TGTGCCTGGAGTGTACAAAGGTCCTTTAATGAAAAACTGTTTTTT	CAWSVQRSFNEKLFF